This T cell receptor beta chain was captured in a study of monozygotic twins with inflammatory bowel disease. A note on this clonotype: What it recognizes is unknown.

TCRdb reprocessed the 5' RACE reads; each CDR3 protein has one entry and no DNA is given. In total, the table holds approximately 150,000 distinct CDR3 sequences. Study-level findings and limits: Resolution of different T cell subtypes was not achieved.

The TCR sequence derives from a human donor with ulcerative colitis or Crohn's disease, or a healthy co-twin of an affected twin (not recorded which). Specimen: blood.

CDR3 sequence: CASSQPGLAGVGELFF. The rearrangement uses TRBV7-2 and TRBJ2-2; TCRdb designates TRBD2, a call that cannot be tested without DNA. This CDR3 has 16 amino acids. In germline, CDR1 is SGHTA, CDR2 FQGNSA.